These 15 T cell receptor beta chains were sequenced from one sample in a study of T cell responses to AZD1222 COVID-19 vaccine. Measured with immunoSEQ multiplex PCR; TCRdb has only the in-frame clones, and not every one. The sample consists of 130,000 to 150,000 clones, approximately 94% of them appearing once. The specimen comprised peripheral blood, sampled on day 0 of AZD1222 vaccination. The receptors were sampled from an adult in good health.

The chain links TRBV25-1 to TRBJ1-4, with D perhaps matching TRBD1 (5 bases). This CDR3 comprises 16 residues. V was shortened by 2 bases and J by 7 bases, with 17 bases between the two germline ends. Germline CDR1 and CDR2: MGHDK and SYGVNS. CDR3 protein: CASSENRGESVEKLFF. The CDR3 DNA follows: TGTGCCAGCAGTGAAAACCGAGGGGAGTCAGTTGAAAAACTGTTTTTT.

The J gene is TRBJ1-6, the V gene TRBV7-6; a possible D gene is TRBD1 (5 bases). The CDR3 has 15 amino acids. V was trimmed by 1 base and J by 7 bases, leaving 11 bases between them. CDR1 is SGHVS and CDR2 is FNYEAQ in the germline V gene. CDR3 region: CASSLEGRKNSPLHF. The CDR3, as DNA: TGTGCCAGCAGCTTAGAGGGACGGAAGAATTCACCCCTCCACTTT.

The J gene is TRBJ1-4, the V gene TRBV5-6; 12 bases align to TRBD1. This CDR3 is built from 15 residues. The germline V gene has CDR1 SGHDT and CDR2 YYEEEE. V lost 4 bases and J lost 8; bases outside the gene matches: 6. CDR3 sequence reads: CASSGDRGLREKLFF. The CDR3 DNA follows: TGTGCCAGCAGCGGGGACAGGGGGCTAAGGGAAAAACTGTTTTTT. Drawing the rest from reference TRBV5-6 and TRBJ1-4, the complete variable domain is DAGVTQSPTHLIKTRGQQVTLRCSPKSGHDTVSWYQQALGQGPQFIFQYYEEEERQRGNFPDRFSGHQFPNYSSELNVNALLLGDSALYLCASSGDRGLREKLFFGSGTQLSVL.

The count of this clone is one. The rearrangement joins TRBV9 to TRBJ1-1; perhaps TRBD1 as D (5 bases). Germline V CDR1 and CDR2: SGDLS, YYNGEE. CDR3 length: 14 amino acids. V was pared by 4 bases and J by 4 bases, with 14 bases between. The CDR3 DNA follows: TGTGCCAGCAGCCCGATCGGGGACGGCACTGAAGCTTTCTTT. Amino acid sequence: CASSPIGDGTEAFF.

This clone was seen a single time. V and J are TRBV5-4 and TRBJ2-2; 12 bases map to TRBD2. The germline gives CDR1 SGHNT, CDR2 YYREEE (reference sequence). With V trimmed by 4 bases and J by 5 bases, 12 bases remained unmatched. The CDR3 extends over 18 amino acids. CDR3 protein: CASSPGLAGGPGTGELFF. Written as DNA, the CDR3 is TGTGCCAGCAGCCCGGGTCTAGCGGGGGGGCCGGGGACCGGGGAGCTGTTTTTT. Using reference TRBV5-4 and TRBJ2-2 for the parts outside the CDR3, the full variable domain is ETGVTQSPTHLIKTRGQQVTLRCSSQSGHNTVSWYQQALGQGPQFIFQYYREEENGRGNFPPRFSGLQFPNYSSELNVNALELDDSALYLCASSPGLAGGPGTGELFFGEGSRLTVL.

V is TRBV3-1 (or the pseudogene TRBV3-2) and J is TRBJ2-7, with a tentative D call TRBD1 (6 bases). CDR1 LGHDT and CDR2 YNNKEL come from the germline V gene (reference sequence). The CDR3 covers 13 residues. Trimming took 4 bases from V and 6 from J, leaving 13 bases between them. CDR3 in amino acids: CASSLQGPGEQYF. CDR3 sequence (DNA): TGTGCCAGCAGCCTACAGGGTCCGGGCGAGCAGTACTTC.

The CDR3 region has the DNA TGTGCCAGCAGCTTCGGGAAGGGGGAGCAGTACTTC. Protein: CASSFGKGEQYF. This chain connects TRBV5-6 to TRBJ2-7; either TRBD1 or TRBD2 may fit D (5 bases each). Trimming removed 2 bases from V and 7 bases from J, with 10 bases in between. From germline, CDR1 is SGHDT and CDR2 YYEEEE. The CDR3 sequence is 12 residues long.

The chain combines TRBV5-1 with TRBJ1-2; 7 bases agree with TRBD1. The junction had 10 bases not matched to a gene; V was cut back by 4 bases and J by 4 bases. CDR1 and CDR2 (germline): SGHRS, YFSETQ. This CDR3 has 15 residues. The CDR3 protein is CASSSGTDISYGYTF. CDR3 DNA: TGCGCCAGCAGCAGCGGGACAGACATTAGCTATGGCTACACCTTC.

The genes are TRBV7-8 and TRBJ1-3, with no clear D. This CDR3 has 17 amino acids. Germline loops: CDR1 SGHVS, CDR2 FQNEAQ. Trimming cost V 7 bases and J 0 bases, with 19 bases left between them. Here the CDR3 DNA reads TGTGCCAGCACCCTGGGAACAGTAAGCTTCTCTGGAAACACCATATATTTT. Its translation is CASTLGTVSFSGNTIYF.

This chain joins TRBV4-2 and TRBJ2-1; 7 positions agree with TRBD2. The CDR3 extends over 16 amino acids. J was trimmed by 5 bases and V by 1 base; bases with no gene match: 8. The germline CDR1 and CDR2 sequences are LGHNA and YNFKEQ. CDR3 nucleotides: TGTGCCAGCAGCCAAGTTTCCCTAGCGGATAACAATGAGCAGTTCTTC. Translated, it gives CASSQVSLADNNEQFF.

The chain recombines TRBV9 with TRBJ1-5; 7 bases are a match to TRBD1. Looked up from germline, CDR1 is SGDLS and CDR2 is YYNGEE. The CDR3 is 14 residues long. With V trimmed by 3 bases and J by 3 bases, 3 bases remained unmatched. The CDR3 DNA sequence: TGTGCCAGCAGCGCCAGGGGGGTCAATCAGCCCCAGCATTTT. This gives the protein CASSARGVNQPQHF.

The genes are TRBV29-1 and TRBJ1-2, with 7 bases identical to TRBD1. With 6 bases clipped from V and 10 bases from J, the junction kept 5 bases outside the gene matches. The CDR3 is made up of 10 amino acids. CDR1 is SQVTM, CDR2 ANQGSEA, per germline. CDR3 nucleotides: TGCAGCGTCCGGGACAGTTACTACACCTTC. This translates into CSVRDSYYTF.

The chain combines TRBV7-2 with TRBJ2-5; TRBD2 agrees at 8 bases. CDR3 length: 15 residues. The V segment lost 5 bases and the J segment 3 bases; nucleotides outside the gene matches: 8. The germline gives CDR1 SGHTA, CDR2 FQGNSA. The CDR3 DNA reads TGTGCCAGCAGCCAAGGGGGAGCGGGGGAAGAGACCCAGTACTTC. This codes for CASSQGGAGEETQYF. Full variable domain (remainder filled in from reference TRBV7-2 and TRBJ2-5): GAGVSQSPSNKVTEKGKDVELRCDPISGHTALYWYRQSLGQGLEFLIYFQGNSAPDKSGLPSDRFSAERTGGSVSTLTIQRTQQEDSAVYLCASSQGGAGEETQYFGPGTRLLVL.

The chain recombines TRBV9 with TRBJ2-3; D uncertain. The ends were cut back, 2 bases at V and 3 bases at J, with 10 bases in the middle. The CDR3 runs 14 residues. CDR1 is SGDLS and CDR2 is YYNGEE in the germline V gene. The CDR3 DNA reads TGTGCCAGCAGCGTCTCCCAGGTGACAGATACGCAGTATTTT. It specifies CASSVSQVTDTQYF.

The V and J genes are TRBV5-4 and TRBJ1-1; D remains unclear. This CDR3 has 14 residues. Germline assignment: CDR1 SGHNT and CDR2 YYREEE (reference sequence). V dropped 0 bases and J dropped 1 base, with 7 bases sitting between them. Here the CDR3 DNA reads TGTGCCAGCAGCTTGGAGGTCGCGAACACTGAAGCTTTCTTT. Translation: CASSLEVANTEAFF. The whole variable domain, remainder taken from reference TRBV5-4 and TRBJ1-1, is ETGVTQSPTHLIKTRGQQVTLRCSSQSGHNTVSWYQQALGQGPQFIFQYYREEENGRGNFPPRFSGLQFPNYSSELNVNALELDDSALYLCASSLEVANTEAFFGQGTRLTVV.